This T cell receptor (beta chain) is drawn from a study of T cells after posttransplantation cyclophosphamide listed by TCRdb under 2016. Regarding the study in general: Using TRB sequencing, the study followed how the T cell repertoire reconstituted after myeloablative bone marrow transplantation in which posttransplantation cyclophosphamide served as GVHD prophylaxis. Antigen receptor sequencing was done on samples from a few dozen PTCy-treated patients and from over 15 related bone marrow donors of those patients. Blood from all 30 or so PTCy patients who had 1-year posttransplant specimens underwent TRB sequencing. Up to roughly 3 additional blood samples from 2 to 5.2 years after transplant were also TRB-sequenced in 3 patients, as was pretransplant blood from 4 patients. Because TRA and TRB clonality were tightly correlated in several samples, subsequent TCR analyses were focused on TRB only. Public TRB sequences were searched against a database of over 3,600 sequences associated with responses to pathogens, tumor antigens, self-antigens and alloantigens.

TRB sequencing used genomic DNA with the immunoSEQ assay at survey resolution or the hsTCRB kit. On the authors' methods: The immunoSEQ software handled initial read processing, and the LymphoSeq R package was used for repertoire analyses. Clonality was computed as 1 minus normalized Shannon entropy; Gini coefficient was also calculated for each TRB dataset. Phenotypes of unsorted samples were inferred by mapping TRB sequences from sorted subsets of the recipient or donor onto the same recipient's unsorted samples. The table was pulled from immuneACCESS by TCRdb, which kept in-frame rearrangements only. Such tables lose some clones; where checked, under half of the loss comes from unresolved V genes, and the rest has no known cause. The D gene and trimming were derived from the DNA, and the V and J assignments and clone size from that table. This sample comprises about 66,000 clones, 85% to 95% of them detected only once. In total, the top ten clones hold roughly 2.9% of the sample.

Peripheral blood samples were provided by related bone marrow donors on the day of marrow donation. Peripheral blood and bone marrow mononuclear cells were isolated by Ficoll-Hypaque density centrifugation and cryopreserved. Ends trimmed: V by 1 base, J by 9 bases; bases unmatched to a gene: 5. The CDR3 has 15 amino acids, counting the end cysteine and phenylalanine. Only the CDR3 DNA is retained, 45 bases long and in frame from the first base. The germline V gene encodes CDR1 SGHAT and CDR2 FQNNGV. On this clone: The specificity of this receptor is unknown. Base quality data are lacking; no much larger clone is found one base away.

Overall study results and their limits: Across the 45 to 55 patients, TRB clonality was highly associated with recipient CMV seropositivity and CMV reactivation, and diversity with PTCy was similar to that in the CNI/methotrexate controls. Donor-recipient similarity was low at 1-2 months but rose over the first year, and later blood repertoires were often dominated by donor CD8+ memory clones. The TRB repertoires of T cells infiltrating skin or the GI tract showed only limited overlap with the TRB repertoires found in blood.

The sample was PBMCs. The chain uses TRBV11-2 and TRBJ1-6; 8 of the junction bases match TRBD1. This clonotype was obtained from a woman younger than 45 in good health and a related stem cell transplant donor. The nucleotide sequence reads TGTGCCAGCAGCTTAGCAGGGGGCTATCGTTCACCCCTCCACTTT. It translates to CASSLAGGYRSPLHF.